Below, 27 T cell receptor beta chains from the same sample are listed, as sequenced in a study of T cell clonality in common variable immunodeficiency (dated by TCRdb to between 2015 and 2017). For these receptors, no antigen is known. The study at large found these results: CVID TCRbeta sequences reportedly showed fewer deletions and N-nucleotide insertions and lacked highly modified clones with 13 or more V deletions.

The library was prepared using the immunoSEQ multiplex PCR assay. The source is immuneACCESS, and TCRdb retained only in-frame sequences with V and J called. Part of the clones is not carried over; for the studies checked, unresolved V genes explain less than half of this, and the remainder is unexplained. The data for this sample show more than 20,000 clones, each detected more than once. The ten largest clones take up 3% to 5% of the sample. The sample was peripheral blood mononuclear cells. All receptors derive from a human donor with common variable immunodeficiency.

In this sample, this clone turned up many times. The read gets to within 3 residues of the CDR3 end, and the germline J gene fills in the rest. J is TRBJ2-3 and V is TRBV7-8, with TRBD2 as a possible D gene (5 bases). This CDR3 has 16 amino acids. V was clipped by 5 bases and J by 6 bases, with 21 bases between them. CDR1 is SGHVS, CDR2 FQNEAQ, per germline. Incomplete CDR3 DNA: TGTGCCAGCAGCCCATTTATTTGGCGGGCCGCGGATACG. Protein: CASSPFIWRAADT. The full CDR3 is CASSPFIWRAADTQYF.

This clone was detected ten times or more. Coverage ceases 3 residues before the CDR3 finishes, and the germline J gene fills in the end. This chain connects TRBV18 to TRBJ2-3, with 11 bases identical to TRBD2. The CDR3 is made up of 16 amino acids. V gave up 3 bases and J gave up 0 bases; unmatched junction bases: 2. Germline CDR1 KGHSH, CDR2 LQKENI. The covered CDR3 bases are TGTGCCAGCTCACCTTGGACTAGCGGGAGCACAGATACG. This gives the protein CASSPWTSGSTDT. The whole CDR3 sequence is CASSPWTSGSTDTQYF.

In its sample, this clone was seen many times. CDR3 region: CSARTTGANTGELFF. CDR3 bases read: TGCAGTGCTAGGACGACAGGGGCGAACACCGGGGAG. The genes are TRBV20-1 and TRBJ2-2; 8 bases map to TRBD1. Coverage ceases 3 residues before the CDR3 finishes, and the germline J gene fills in the end. After removal of 3 bases from V and 0 bases from J, the junction contained 3 bases not matched to a gene. This CDR3 has 15 residues. CDR1 is DFQATT, CDR2 SNEGSKA, per germline (reference sequence).

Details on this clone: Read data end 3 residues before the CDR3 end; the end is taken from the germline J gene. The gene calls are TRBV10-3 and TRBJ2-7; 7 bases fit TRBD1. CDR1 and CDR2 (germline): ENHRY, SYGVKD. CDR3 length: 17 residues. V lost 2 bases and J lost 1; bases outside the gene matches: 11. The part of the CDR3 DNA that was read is TGTGCCATCAGTGAGAATGGACAGGTCTCATCATCCTACGAG. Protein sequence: CAISENGQVSSSYE. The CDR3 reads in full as CAISENGQVSSSYEQYF.

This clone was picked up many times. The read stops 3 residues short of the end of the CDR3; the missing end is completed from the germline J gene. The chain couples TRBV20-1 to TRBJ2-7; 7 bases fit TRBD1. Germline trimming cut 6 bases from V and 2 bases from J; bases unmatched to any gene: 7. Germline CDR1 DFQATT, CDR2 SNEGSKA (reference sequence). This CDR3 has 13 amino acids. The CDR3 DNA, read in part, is TGCAGTGCCGCACAGGGGTGGACCTACGAG. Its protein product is CSAAQGWTYE. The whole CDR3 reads CSAAQGWTYEQYF.

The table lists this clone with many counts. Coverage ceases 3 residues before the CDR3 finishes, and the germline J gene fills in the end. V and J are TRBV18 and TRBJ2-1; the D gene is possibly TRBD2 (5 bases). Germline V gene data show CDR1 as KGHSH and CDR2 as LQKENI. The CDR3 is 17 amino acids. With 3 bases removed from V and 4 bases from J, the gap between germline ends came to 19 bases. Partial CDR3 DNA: TGTGCCAGCTCACCGCTCCAAACCGTTCTAGCTTACAATGAG. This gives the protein CASSPLQTVLAYNE. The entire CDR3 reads CASSPLQTVLAYNEQFF.

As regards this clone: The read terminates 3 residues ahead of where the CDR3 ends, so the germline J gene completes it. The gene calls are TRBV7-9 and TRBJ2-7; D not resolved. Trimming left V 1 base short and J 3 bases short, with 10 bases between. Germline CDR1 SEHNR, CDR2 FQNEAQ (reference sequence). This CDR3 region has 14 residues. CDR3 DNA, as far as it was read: TGTGCCAGCAGCTTAGGCCGCGAGAACTACGAG. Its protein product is CASSLGRENYE. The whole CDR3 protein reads CASSLGRENYEQYF. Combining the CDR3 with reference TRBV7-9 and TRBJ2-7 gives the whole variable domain DTGVSQNPRHKITKRGQNVTFRCDPISEHNRLYWYRQTLGQGPEFLTYFQNEAQLEKSRLLSDRFSAERPKGSFSTLEIQRTEQGDSAMYLCASSLGRENYEQYFGPGTRLTVT.

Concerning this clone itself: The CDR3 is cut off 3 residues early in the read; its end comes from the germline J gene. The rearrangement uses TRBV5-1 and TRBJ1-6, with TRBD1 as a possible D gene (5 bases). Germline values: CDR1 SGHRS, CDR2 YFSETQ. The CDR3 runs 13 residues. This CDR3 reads CASSLDAGTSLHF. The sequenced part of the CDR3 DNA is TGCGCCAGCAGCTTGGATGCGGGGACTTCC.

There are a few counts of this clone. CDR3 region: CASSLSGRNNEQFF. Partial CDR3 DNA: TGTGCCAGCAGCCTTAGCGGGAGGAACAATGAG. The chain is built from TRBV6-2 or TRBV6-3 and TRBJ2-1; TRBD2 matches 10 bases. The DNA ends 3 residues before the CDR3 does, and the rest of the CDR3 is filled in from the germline J gene. CDR1 and CDR2 from the germline V gene are MNHEY and SVGEGT. The CDR3 covers 14 residues. V lost 6 bases to trimming and J lost 5 bases; unmatched junction nucleotides: 4.

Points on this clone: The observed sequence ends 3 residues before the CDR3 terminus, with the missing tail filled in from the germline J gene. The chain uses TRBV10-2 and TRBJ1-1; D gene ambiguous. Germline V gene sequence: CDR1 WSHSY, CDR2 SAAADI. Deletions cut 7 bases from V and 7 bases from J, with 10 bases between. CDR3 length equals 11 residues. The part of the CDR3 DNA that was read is TGCGCCAGCAAACAGAATTATGAA. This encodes CASKQNYE. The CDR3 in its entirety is CASKQNYEAFF.

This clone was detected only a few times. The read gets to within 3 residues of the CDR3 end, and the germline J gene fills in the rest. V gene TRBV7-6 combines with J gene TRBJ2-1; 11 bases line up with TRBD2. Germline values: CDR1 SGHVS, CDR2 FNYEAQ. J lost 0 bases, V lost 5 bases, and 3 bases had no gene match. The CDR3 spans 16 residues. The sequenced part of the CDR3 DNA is TGTGCCAGCAGCCGGGGACTAGCGGACTCCTACAATGAG. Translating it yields CASSRGLADSYNE. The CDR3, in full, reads CASSRGLADSYNEQFF.

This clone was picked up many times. This CDR3 is CSARVTPGQSDTNTGELFF. The sequenced CDR3 bases are TGCAGTGCTAGAGTCACCCCGGGACAGAGTGACACCAACACCGGGGAG. V gene TRBV20-1 combines with J gene TRBJ2-2; 7 nucleotides match TRBD1. The read comes to an end 3 residues before the CDR3 does, leaving the germline J gene to fill in the end. The CDR3 consists of 19 residues. The germline V gene has CDR1 DFQATT and CDR2 SNEGSKA (reference sequence). V lost 1 base and J lost 2; bases outside the gene matches: 16.

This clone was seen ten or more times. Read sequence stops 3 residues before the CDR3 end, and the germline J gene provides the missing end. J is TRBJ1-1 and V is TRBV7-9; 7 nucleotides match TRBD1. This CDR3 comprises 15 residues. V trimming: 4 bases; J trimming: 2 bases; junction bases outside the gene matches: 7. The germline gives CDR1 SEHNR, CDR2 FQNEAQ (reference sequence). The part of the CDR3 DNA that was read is TGTGCCAGCAGCTCTCGGGGACAGACTAACACTGAA. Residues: CASSSRGQTNTE. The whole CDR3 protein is CASSSRGQTNTEAFF.

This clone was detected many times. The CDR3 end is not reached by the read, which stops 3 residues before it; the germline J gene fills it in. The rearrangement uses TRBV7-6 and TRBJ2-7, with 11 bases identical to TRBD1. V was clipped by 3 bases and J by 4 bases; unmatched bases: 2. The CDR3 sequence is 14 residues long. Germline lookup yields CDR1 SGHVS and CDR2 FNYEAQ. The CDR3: CASSLGQGDYEQYF. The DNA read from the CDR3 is TGTGCCAGCAGCTTGGGACAGGGGGATTACGAG. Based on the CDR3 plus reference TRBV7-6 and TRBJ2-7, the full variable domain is GAGVSQSPRYKVTKRGQDVALRCDPISGHVSLYWYRQALGQGPEFLTYFNYEAQQDKSGLPNDRFSAERPEGSISTLTIQRTEQRDSAMYRCASSLGQGDYEQYFGPGTRLTVT.

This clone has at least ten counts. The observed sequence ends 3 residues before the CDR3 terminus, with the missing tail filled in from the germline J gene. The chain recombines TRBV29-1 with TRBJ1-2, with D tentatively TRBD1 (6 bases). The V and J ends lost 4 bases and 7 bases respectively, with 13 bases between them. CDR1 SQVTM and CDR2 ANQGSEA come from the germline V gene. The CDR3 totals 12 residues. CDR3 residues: CSVAGRGSGYTF. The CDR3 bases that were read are TGCAGCGTTGCGGGCAGGGGATCTGGC. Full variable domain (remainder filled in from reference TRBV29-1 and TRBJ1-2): SAVISQKPSRDICQRGTSLTIQCQVDSQVTMMFWYRQQPGQSLTLIATANQGSEATYESGFVIDKFPISRPNLTFSTLTVSNMSPEDSSIYLCSVAGRGSGYTFGSGTRLTVV.

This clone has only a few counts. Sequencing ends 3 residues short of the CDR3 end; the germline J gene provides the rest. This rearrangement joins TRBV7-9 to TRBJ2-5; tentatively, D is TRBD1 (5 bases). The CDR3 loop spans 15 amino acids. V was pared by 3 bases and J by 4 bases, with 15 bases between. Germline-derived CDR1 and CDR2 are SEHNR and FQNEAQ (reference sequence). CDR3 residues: CASSFQGIKGETQYF. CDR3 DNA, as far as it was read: TGTGCCAGCAGCTTCCAGGGCATCAAAGGAGAGACC.

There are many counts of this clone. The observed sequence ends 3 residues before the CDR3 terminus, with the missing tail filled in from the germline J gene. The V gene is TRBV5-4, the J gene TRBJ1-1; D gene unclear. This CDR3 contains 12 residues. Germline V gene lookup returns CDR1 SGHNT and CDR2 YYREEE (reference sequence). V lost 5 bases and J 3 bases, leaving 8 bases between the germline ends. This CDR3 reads CASRHGDTEAFF. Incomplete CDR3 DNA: TGTGCCAGCAGGCACGGGGACACTGAA.

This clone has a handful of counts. The CDR3 reads CAWRDPGGEQYF. Partial CDR3 DNA: TGTGCCTGGCGGGACCCGGGGGGCGAG. The genes are TRBV30 and TRBJ2-7; 7 positions agree with TRBD2. The read comes to an end 3 residues before the CDR3 does, leaving the germline J gene to fill in the end. Trimming removed 5 bases from V and 6 bases from J; junction bases left unmatched: 7. The CDR3 sequence is 12 residues long. Germline lookup yields CDR1 GTSNPN and CDR2 SVGIG (reference sequence).

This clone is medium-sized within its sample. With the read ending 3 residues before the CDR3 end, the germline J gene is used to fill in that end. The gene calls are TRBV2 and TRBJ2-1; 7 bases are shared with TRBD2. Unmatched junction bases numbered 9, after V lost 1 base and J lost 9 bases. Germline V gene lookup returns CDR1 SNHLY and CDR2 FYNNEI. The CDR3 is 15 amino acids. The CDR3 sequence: CASSEDRAGAGEQFF. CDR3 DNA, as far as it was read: TGTGCCAGCAGTGAAGATCGGGCGGGAGCCGGTGAG.

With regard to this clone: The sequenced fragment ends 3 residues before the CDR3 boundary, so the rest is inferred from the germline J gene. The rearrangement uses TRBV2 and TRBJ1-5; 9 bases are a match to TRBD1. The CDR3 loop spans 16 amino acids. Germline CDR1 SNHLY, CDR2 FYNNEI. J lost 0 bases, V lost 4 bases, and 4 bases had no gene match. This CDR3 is CASSGGTGYSNQPQHF. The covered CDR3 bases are TGTGCCAGCAGTGGGGGGACAGGGTATAGCAATCAGCCC.

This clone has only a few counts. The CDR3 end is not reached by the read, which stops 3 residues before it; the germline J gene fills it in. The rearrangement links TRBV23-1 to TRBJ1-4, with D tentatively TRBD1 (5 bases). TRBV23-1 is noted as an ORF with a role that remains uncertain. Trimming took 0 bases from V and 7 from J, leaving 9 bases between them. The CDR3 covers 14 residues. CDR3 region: CASSQSGAPEKLFF. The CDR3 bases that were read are TGCGCCAGCAGTCAATCTGGGGCACCTGAAAAA.

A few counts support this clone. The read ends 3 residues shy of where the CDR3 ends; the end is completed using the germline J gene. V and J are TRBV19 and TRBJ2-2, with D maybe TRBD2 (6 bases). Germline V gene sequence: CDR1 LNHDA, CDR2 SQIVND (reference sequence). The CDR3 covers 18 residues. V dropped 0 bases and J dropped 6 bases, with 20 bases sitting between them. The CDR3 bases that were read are TGTGCCAGTAGTATAGAGGGGCTAGCGTCTAACTGGGCCGGGGAG. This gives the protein CASSIEGLASNWAGE. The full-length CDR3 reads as CASSIEGLASNWAGELFF. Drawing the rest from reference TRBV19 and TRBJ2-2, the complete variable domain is DGGITQSPKYLFRKEGQNVTLSCEQNLNHDAMYWYRQDPGQGLRLIYYSQIVNDFQKGDIAEGYSVSREKKESFPLTVTSAQKNPTAFYLCASSIEGLASNWAGELFFGEGSRLTVL.

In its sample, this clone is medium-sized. The CDR3 here is CSAGTGHSYEQYF. The CDR3 bases that were read are TGCAGTGCTGGGACAGGGCACTCCTACGAG. V gene TRBV20-1 combines with J gene TRBJ2-7, with 9 bases identical to TRBD1. The read ends 3 residues early relative to the CDR3; the germline J gene fills the gap. The CDR3 length is 13 residues. Unmatched junction bases numbered 2, after V lost 5 bases and J lost 0 bases. In germline, CDR1 is DFQATT, CDR2 SNEGSKA (reference sequence).

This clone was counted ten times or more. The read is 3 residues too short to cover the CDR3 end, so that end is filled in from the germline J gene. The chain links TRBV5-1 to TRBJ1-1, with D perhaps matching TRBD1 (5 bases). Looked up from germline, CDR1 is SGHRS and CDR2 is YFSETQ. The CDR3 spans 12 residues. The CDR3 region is CASSWGEGEAFF. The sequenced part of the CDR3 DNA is TGCGCCAGCAGCTGGGGGGAAGGGGAA.

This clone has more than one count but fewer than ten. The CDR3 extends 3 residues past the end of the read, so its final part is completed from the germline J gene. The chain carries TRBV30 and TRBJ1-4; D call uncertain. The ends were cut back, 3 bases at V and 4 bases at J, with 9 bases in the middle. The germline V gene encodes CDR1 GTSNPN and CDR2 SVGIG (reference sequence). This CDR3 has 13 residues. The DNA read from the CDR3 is TGTGCCTGGAGCGCCCGGGGTAATGAAAAA. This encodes CAWSARGNEK. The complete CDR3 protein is CAWSARGNEKLFF.

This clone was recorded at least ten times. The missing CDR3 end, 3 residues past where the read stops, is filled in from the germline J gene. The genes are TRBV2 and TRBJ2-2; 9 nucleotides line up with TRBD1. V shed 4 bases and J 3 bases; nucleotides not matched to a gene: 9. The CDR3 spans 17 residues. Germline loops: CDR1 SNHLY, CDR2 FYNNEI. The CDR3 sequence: CASSGPGQGSHTGELFF. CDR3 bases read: TGTGCCAGCAGTGGGCCGGGACAGGGTAGCCACACCGGGGAG.

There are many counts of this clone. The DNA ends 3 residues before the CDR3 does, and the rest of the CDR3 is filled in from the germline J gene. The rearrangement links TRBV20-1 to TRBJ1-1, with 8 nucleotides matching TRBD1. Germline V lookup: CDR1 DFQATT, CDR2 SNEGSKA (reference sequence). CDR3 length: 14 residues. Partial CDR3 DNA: TGCAGTGCCCCCCCAGGTCAGGGGGCGAGGGTA. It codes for CSAPPGQGARV. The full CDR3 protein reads CSAPPGQGARVAFF.